Shown below are 25 T cell receptor beta chains from a single sample sequenced in a study of T cells after yellow fever vaccination. TCRdb reanalysed the 5' RACE reads using MiXCR and keeps one entry per CDR3 protein. This sample yields a few hundred thousand distinct CDR3 sequences, of which 6.2% are seen a single time; 14% to 15% belongs to the top ten. The specimen was PBMCs, collected 5 days after the yellow fever booster vaccination. These receptors came from a man aged 30 to 39 who received the YFV17D yellow fever vaccine.

The chain couples TRBV7-2 to TRBJ2-2; unclear D gene. Per the germline V gene, CDR1 is SGHTA and CDR2 is FQGNSA. This CDR3 has 15 amino acids. Trimming removed 6 bases from V and 5 bases from J, with 16 bases in between. Written as DNA, the CDR3 is TGTGCCAGCAGTCATCCCGGGCGACGAACCGGGGAGCTGTTTTTT. It translates to CASSHPGRRTGELFF.

The rearrangement links TRBV28 to TRBJ2-7; perhaps TRBD1 as D (5 bases). The CDR3 runs 15 residues. CDR1 and CDR2 from the germline V gene are MDHEN and SYDVKM. The V end was cut by 5 bases, the J end by 2 bases, with 16 bases between. The CDR3 DNA reads TGTGCCAGCAGTCGACCCGTTGGACAAGCCTACGAGCAGTACTTC. The encoded protein is CASSRPVGQAYEQYF.

This clonotype was seen repeatedly, ten times or more. This chain uses TRBV5-4 with TRBJ2-3; 7 nucleotides align to TRBD2. V gave up 2 bases and J gave up 0 bases; unmatched junction bases: 6. The CDR3 spans 16 residues. Germline V gene sequence: CDR1 SGHNT, CDR2 YYREEE (reference sequence). CDR3: CASSFPRGESTDTQYF. CDR3 coding DNA: TGTGCCAGCAGCTTCCCACGGGGGGAGAGCACAGATACGCAGTATTTT.

This clonotype has a handful of counts. The genes are TRBV7-8 and TRBJ2-7; D is ambiguous. V was shortened by 3 bases and J by 9 bases, with 12 bases between the two germline ends. CDR1 and CDR2 (germline): SGHVS, FQNEAQ. The CDR3 loop spans 12 amino acids. The CDR3 protein is CASSLSRTGQYF. The CDR3 DNA follows: TGTGCCAGCAGCTTGAGTCGAACGGGGCAGTACTTC.

There are a few counts of this clonotype. The rearrangement joins TRBV29-1 to TRBJ2-3; 11 bases match TRBD2. This CDR3 spans 13 amino acids. CDR1 and CDR2 from the germline V gene are SQVTM and ANQGSEA. The V and J ends lost 7 bases and 6 bases, in that order; junction bases with no gene match: 6. CDR3 amino acids: CSGELAGADTQYF. The CDR3 DNA reads as TGCAGCGGAGAACTAGCGGGAGCGGATACGCAGTATTTT.

The chain has TRBV7-6 and TRBJ1-3, with 7 positions matching TRBD1. V trimming: 0 bases; J trimming: 1 base; junction bases outside the gene matches: 12. CDR1 is SGHVS and CDR2 is FNYEAQ in the germline V gene. The CDR3 sequence is 19 residues long. DNA for the CDR3: TGTGCCAGCAGCTTAGCGCGTCGGACAGGTGTATCGTCTGGAAACACCATATATTTT. As protein: CASSLARRTGVSSGNTIYF.

This clonotype was seen at least ten times. The chain carries TRBV20-1 and TRBJ2-3; TRBD2 might be the D (6 bases). The CDR3 extends over 16 amino acids. Germline loops: CDR1 DFQATT, CDR2 SNEGSKA (reference sequence). The V gene lost 3 bases and the J gene lost 8 bases, with 24 bases spanning the gap. In DNA, the CDR3 is TGCAGTGCTAGGATCGGTTATCGGGAGCCTCCGGGTACGCAGTATTTT. Protein product: CSARIGYREPPGTQYF.

This clonotype occurred many times. This chain links TRBV12-3 or TRBV12-4 with TRBJ2-2, with unresolved D. The CDR3 consists of 16 residues. The V gene lost 6 bases and the J gene lost 3 bases, with 17 bases spanning the gap. The CDR3 coding sequence is TGTGCCAGCAGCTCCACAGTCTGGGGTTACACCGGGGAGCTGTTTTTT. Translation gives CASSSTVWGYTGELFF.

This clonotype was detected only a few times. The chain carries TRBV27 and TRBJ2-5; 7 nucleotides match TRBD1. The CDR3 is made up of 15 amino acids. CDR1 MNHEY and CDR2 SMNVEV come from the germline V gene (reference sequence). The V segment lost 0 bases and the J segment 4 bases; nucleotides outside the gene matches: 5. The CDR3 here is CASSLSDRAGETQYF. In DNA form, the CDR3 reads TGTGCCAGCAGTTTATCTGACAGGGCCGGAGAGACCCAGTACTTC.

This clonotype has a count of ten or more. V is TRBV5-1 and J is TRBJ2-1, with D possibly TRBD1 on 5 matching bases. The CDR3 has 11 amino acids. V was shortened by 2 bases and J by 9 bases, with 6 bases between the two germline ends. Per the germline V gene, CDR1 is SGHRS and CDR2 is YFSETQ. The DNA for the CDR3 is TGCGCCAGCAGCTTAAGGGGTGAGCAGTTCTTC. Translation: CASSLRGEQFF.

This clonotype has more than one count but fewer than ten. This chain joins TRBV7-2 and TRBJ2-5, with 14 bases lining up with TRBD2. The CDR3 is 16 amino acids. The V and J ends lost 1 base and 5 bases, in that order; junction bases with no gene match: 3. Germline V gene sequence: CDR1 SGHTA, CDR2 FQGNSA. The CDR3 is CASSLGLAGGRETQYF. The CDR3 DNA reads as TGTGCCAGCAGCTTAGGACTAGCGGGAGGGAGGGAGACCCAGTACTTC. Based on the CDR3 plus reference TRBV7-2 and TRBJ2-5, the full variable domain is GAGVSQSPSNKVTEKGKDVELRCDPISGHTALYWYRQSLGQGLEFLIYFQGNSAPDKSGLPSDRFSAERTGGSVSTLTIQRTQQEDSAVYLCASSLGLAGGRETQYFGPGTRLLVL.

This clonotype has more than one count but fewer than ten. J is TRBJ2-5 and V is TRBV11-2; 12 nucleotides match TRBD2. V dropped 4 bases and J dropped 3; count of bases not matched to a gene: 18. Germline CDR1 SGHAT, CDR2 FQNNGV. The length of the CDR3 is 20 residues. The CDR3 DNA reads TGTGCCAGCAGCTCAACGGACGTGCTAGCGGGAGGGCGAAGAAAAGAGACCCAGTACTTC. It translates to CASSSTDVLAGGRRKETQYF.

This rearrangement joins TRBV24-1 to TRBJ2-2; TRBD2 matches 7 bases. CDR3 length: 15 amino acids. Germline V gives CDR1 KGHDR, CDR2 SFDVKD. V gave up 5 bases and J gave up 5 bases; unmatched junction bases: 7. CDR3 in amino acids: CATSAAGPRTGELFF. CDR3 DNA: TGTGCCACCAGTGCAGCGGGACCAAGGACCGGGGAGCTGTTTTTT.

Ten or more counts support this clonotype. This chain connects TRBV7-9 to TRBJ1-1, with 8 bases matching TRBD1. J lost 1 base, V lost 5 bases, and 6 bases had no gene match. The CDR3 consists of 15 residues. Germline V CDR1 and CDR2: SEHNR, FQNEAQ (reference sequence). For the CDR3, the DNA is TGTGCCAGCAGCCCTGGGGACAGGTCGAACACTGAAGCTTTCTTT. Residues: CASSPGDRSNTEAFF.

This clonotype was counted at least ten times. The chain links TRBV29-1 to TRBJ2-1, with 8 bases aligning to TRBD2. Germline trimming cut 7 bases from V and 1 base from J; bases unmatched to any gene: 6. CDR1 is SQVTM and CDR2 is ANQGSEA in the germline V gene. The CDR3 loop spans 14 amino acids. CDR3 residues: CSAPGGGSYNEQFF. The CDR3 nucleotides read TGCAGCGCCCCCGGGGGGGGTTCCTACAATGAGCAGTTCTTC.

This clonotype was seen only a few times. The chain uses TRBV10-3 and TRBJ1-1; D is possibly TRBD1 (6 bases). The CDR3 extends over 14 amino acids. V was trimmed by 7 bases and J by 0 bases, leaving 12 bases between them. Germline V gene data show CDR1 as ENHRY and CDR2 as SYGVKD. CDR3 region: CAIKTGSLNTEAFF. The CDR3 DNA follows: TGTGCCATCAAAACAGGGTCCCTGAACACTGAAGCTTTCTTT.

This clonotype was counted many times. A read error may produce the germline difference seen at one junction end. The chain employs TRBV29-1 and TRBJ2-1, with TRBD2 identical over 7 bases. Looked up from germline, CDR1 is SQVTM and CDR2 is ANQGSEA. The CDR3 is 12 residues long. The CDR3 here is CSVALAGPERFF. CDR3 nucleotides: TGCAGCGTAGCCTTAGCGGGCCCCGAGCGGTTCTTC.

This clonotype was observed at least ten times. The V gene is TRBV15, the J gene TRBJ2-1; 7 positions match TRBD2. CDR1 LNHNV and CDR2 YYDKDF come from the germline V gene (reference sequence). The ends lost 0 bases at V and 8 bases at J; junction bases unmatched: 13. The CDR3 runs to 17 residues. CDR3 region: CATSREGLGGSGHEQFF. DNA of the CDR3: TGTGCCACCAGCAGAGAAGGGTTAGGCGGGAGTGGCCATGAGCAGTTCTTC.

The sample holds many counts of this clonotype. The chain has TRBV28 and TRBJ2-1, with 11 positions matching TRBD2. Germline CDR1 reads MDHEN; CDR2 reads SYDVKM. This CDR3 contains 13 residues. Germline trimming cut 8 bases from V and 4 bases from J; bases unmatched to any gene: 1. The CDR3 is CASGTSGYNEQFF. CDR3 DNA sequence: TGTGCCAGCGGGACTAGCGGTTACAATGAGCAGTTCTTC.

The table lists this clonotype with a few counts. V and J are TRBV28 and TRBJ2-3; 9 bases align to TRBD2. The ends lost 6 bases at V and 3 bases at J; junction bases unmatched: 7. From germline, CDR1 is MDHEN and CDR2 SYDVKM. This CDR3 is built from 15 residues. CDR3 region: CASSKRSGRTDTQYF. CDR3 sequence (DNA): TGTGCCAGCAGCAAACGGAGCGGGAGGACAGATACGCAGTATTTT.

Many counts were recorded for this clonotype. The chain recombines TRBV5-1 with TRBJ2-5; D not certain. Per the germline V gene, CDR1 is SGHRS and CDR2 is YFSETQ. Between the trimmed V and J ends, which lost 4 bases and 3 bases, there was a span of 16 bases. The CDR3 runs 15 residues. CDR3 sequence reads: CASSVNYGPKETQYF. The CDR3 region has the DNA TGCGCCAGCAGCGTGAACTACGGGCCAAAAGAGACCCAGTACTTC.

This clonotype appeared many times. This sequence joins TRBV12-3 or TRBV12-4 and TRBJ2-5; TRBD2 agrees at 14 bases. The CDR3 runs 16 residues. Unmatched junction bases numbered 5, after V lost 3 bases and J lost 5 bases. CDR3 nucleotide sequence: TGTGCCAGCAGTTTGGGACTAGCGGGAGCCGGGGAGACCCAGTACTTC. Amino acids: CASSLGLAGAGETQYF.

Ten or more counts support this clonotype. V is TRBV20-1 and J is TRBJ2-1; 8 positions agree with TRBD2. There are 14 residues in the CDR3. Germline V gives CDR1 DFQATT, CDR2 SNEGSKA (reference sequence). J gave up 13 bases and V 1 base, and 12 bases lay outside the gene matches. CDR3 sequence reads: CSARVATSGELQFF. The CDR3 bases are TGCAGTGCTAGAGTCGCTACTAGCGGAGAACTTCAGTTCTTC.

This clonotype was counted many times. The chain links TRBV18 to TRBJ2-7, with 9 bases lining up with TRBD2. CDR3 length equals 16 residues. Germline V gene sequence: CDR1 KGHSH, CDR2 LQKENI. Trimming cost V 6 bases and J 4 bases; bases outside gene matches: 13. CDR3 loop: CASSPNRVSGSYEQYF. The CDR3 DNA reads TGTGCCAGCTCCCCCAATCGGGTTAGCGGGAGTTACGAGCAGTACTTC.

The gene calls are TRBV14 and TRBJ2-7, with TRBD1 matching 8 bases. This CDR3 is 19 amino acids long. The germline V gene encodes CDR1 SGHDN and CDR2 FVKESK. V dropped 6 bases and J dropped 0; count of bases not matched to a gene: 19. This chain's CDR3 is CASRLRETGEARSSYEQYF. CDR3 sequence (DNA): TGTGCCAGCAGGCTACGGGAGACAGGGGAGGCGCGGTCCTCCTACGAGCAGTACTTC.